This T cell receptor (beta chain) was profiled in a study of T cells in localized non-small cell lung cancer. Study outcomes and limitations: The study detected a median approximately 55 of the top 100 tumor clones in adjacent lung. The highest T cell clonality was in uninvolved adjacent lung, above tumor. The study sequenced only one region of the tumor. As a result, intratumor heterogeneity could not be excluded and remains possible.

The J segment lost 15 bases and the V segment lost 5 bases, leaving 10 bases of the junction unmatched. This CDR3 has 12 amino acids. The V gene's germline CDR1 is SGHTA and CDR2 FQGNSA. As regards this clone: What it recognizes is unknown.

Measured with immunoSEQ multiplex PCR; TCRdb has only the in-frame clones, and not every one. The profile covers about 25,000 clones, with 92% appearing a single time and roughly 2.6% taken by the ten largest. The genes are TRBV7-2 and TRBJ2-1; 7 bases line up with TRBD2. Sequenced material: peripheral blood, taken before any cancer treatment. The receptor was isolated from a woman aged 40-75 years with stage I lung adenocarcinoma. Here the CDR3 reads CASSPVMRELFF. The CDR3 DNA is TGTGCCAGCAGCCCAGTGATGCGGGAGTTGTTCTTC.